One sample yielded the 14 T cell receptor beta chains listed below, sequenced in a study of T cell repertoires in cytomegalovirus infection. TCRdb re-derived calls from the reads in MiXCR, one entry per CDR3 protein. The sample records more than 650,000 distinct CDR3 sequences, roughly a third being singletons. The sequencing sample was made of PBMCs. The receptor set was obtained from a human donor in good health (CMV status not recorded). Some clones in this sample may be carry-over from other donors' samples.

This clonotype was detected a few times. CDR3 sequence reads: CASSSASGTGWVYTQYF. As DNA, the CDR3 is TGTGCCAGCAGTTCCGCATCTGGGACAGGGTGGGTGTATACGCAGTATTTT. V gene TRBV28 combines with J gene TRBJ2-3; 9 bases line up with TRBD1. V lost 4 bases and J lost 7; bases outside the gene matches: 15. The germline V gene encodes CDR1 MDHEN and CDR2 SYDVKM. This CDR3 spans 17 amino acids.

This clonotype was seen many times. The CDR3 coding sequence is TGTGCCAGCAGCTTACAGAGCTCTGGAAACACCATATATTTT. This sequence encodes CASSLQSSGNTIYF. The V gene is TRBV7-2, the J gene TRBJ1-3, with no clear D. The germline V gene encodes CDR1 SGHTA and CDR2 FQGNSA. The CDR3 runs to 14 residues. V was cut by 2 bases and J by 0 bases, with 5 bases left in between.

The V call is TRBV19, the J call TRBJ1-5; TRBD1 agrees at 7 bases. The CDR3 length is 13 residues. Germline loops: CDR1 LNHDA, CDR2 SQIVND (reference sequence). V was pared by 10 bases and J by 7 bases, with 10 bases of the junction left unmatched. The CDR3: CAIVYRGVQPQHF. Written as DNA, the CDR3 is TGTGCCATCGTATACAGGGGAGTACAGCCCCAGCATTTT.

This chain connects TRBV6-1 to TRBJ2-7; 7 nucleotides align to TRBD1. V was pared by 8 bases and J by 3 bases, with 4 bases of the junction left unmatched. CDR3 length equals 12 residues. Germline values: CDR1 MNHNS, CDR2 SASEGT. The CDR3 loop is CASGTAIYEQYF. CDR3 bases: TGTGCCAGCGGGACAGCGATCTACGAGCAGTACTTC.

The chain carries TRBV28 and TRBJ2-7, with D possibly matching TRBD1 (6 bases). V lost 3 bases and J lost 2, with 17 bases in between. CDR3 length equals 16 residues. Looked up from germline, CDR1 is MDHEN and CDR2 is SYDVKM. The CDR3 nucleotides are TGTGCCAGCAGTTTTGCCGGTTCAGGGGCAACCTACGAGCAGTACTTC. This encodes CASSFAGSGATYEQYF. Supplemented by reference TRBV28 and TRBJ2-7, the full variable domain reads DVKVTQSSRYLVKRTGEKVFLECVQDMDHENMFWYRQDPGLGLRLIYFSYDVKMKEKGDIPEGYSVSREKKERFSLILESASTNQTSMYLCASSFAGSGATYEQYFGPGTRLTVT.

This clonotype was counted between two and nine times. V usage is TRBV6-1 and J usage is TRBJ2-5; tentative D call: TRBD1 (5 bases). V was clipped by 2 bases and J by 5 bases, with 12 bases between them. The CDR3 runs to 14 residues. The germline gives CDR1 MNHNS, CDR2 SASEGT. DNA of the CDR3: TGTGCCAGCAGTGAATTCGCAGGGATGGAGACCCAGTACTTC. Translated, it gives CASSEFAGMETQYF.

This chain links TRBV10-3 with TRBJ2-7; 13 nucleotides agree with TRBD2. Germline V gives CDR1 ENHRY, CDR2 SYGVKD. This CDR3 comprises 17 residues. The J segment lost 4 bases and the V segment lost 6 bases, leaving 12 bases of the junction unmatched. CDR3 sequence reads: CAIRGTSGAQEGYEQYF. The CDR3 DNA follows: TGTGCCATCAGAGGGACTAGCGGGGCCCAGGAGGGATACGAGCAGTACTTC.

J is TRBJ2-2 and V is TRBV6-5; D unresolved. Germline values: CDR1 MNHEY, CDR2 SVGAGI. V was trimmed by 6 bases and J by 1 base, leaving 15 bases between them. This CDR3 spans 16 amino acids. The CDR3 DNA sequence: TGTGCCAGCAGAAAAAACCGGGCCCTGAACACCGGGGAGCTGTTTTTT. Residues: CASRKNRALNTGELFF.

This clonotype was found a few times. V and J are TRBV19 and TRBJ1-1, with a possible D match to TRBD1 (5 bases). Germline-derived CDR1 and CDR2 are LNHDA and SQIVND (reference sequence). This CDR3 is 12 amino acids long. Deletions cut 6 bases from V and 5 bases from J, with 10 bases between. The DNA of the CDR3 is TGTGCCAGTAGCCCCTGGGGGACTGAAGCTTTCTTT. The encoded protein is CASSPWGTEAFF.

This clonotype was seen a few times. The CDR3 DNA sequence: TGTGCCAGCAGCTTGGTGATGGGGGAGTCCTACAATGAGCAGTTCTTC. This codes for CASSLVMGESYNEQFF. This chain connects TRBV7-6 to TRBJ2-1; perhaps D is TRBD1 or TRBD2 (5 bases each). The germline V gene encodes CDR1 SGHVS and CDR2 FNYEAQ. Trimming removed 3 bases from V and 1 base from J, with 13 bases in between. The CDR3 extends over 16 amino acids. Variable domain in full (rest from reference TRBV7-6 and TRBJ2-1): GAGVSQSPRYKVTKRGQDVALRCDPISGHVSLYWYRQALGQGPEFLTYFNYEAQQDKSGLPNDRFSAERPEGSISTLTIQRTEQRDSAMYRCASSLVMGESYNEQFFGPGTRLTVL.

This chain joins TRBV6-5 and TRBJ2-3; TRBD2 aligns across 7 bases. Germline-derived CDR1 and CDR2 are MNHEY and SVGAGI. This CDR3 has 15 amino acids. V shed 4 bases, J shed 0 bases, and the junction held 4 bases outside the gene matches. The CDR3: CASSSLADSTDTQYF. The DNA of the CDR3 is TGTGCCAGCAGTTCTCTAGCGGACAGCACAGATACGCAGTATTTT.

The J gene is TRBJ1-5, the V gene TRBV7-2; TRBD1 is a possible D gene (6 bases). Trimming cost V 2 bases and J 3 bases, with 11 bases left between them. Per germline, CDR1 SGHTA and CDR2 FQGNSA. The CDR3 contains 15 residues. The CDR3 nucleotides read TGTGCCAGCAGCTTAAGAGGGGGTTACAATCAGCCCCAGCATTTT. This translates into CASSLRGGYNQPQHF.

This rearrangement joins TRBV6-6 to TRBJ1-3, with TRBD1 matching over 8 bases. Trimming took 6 bases from V and 4 from J; bases not matched to a gene: 8. The CDR3 has 15 residues. Germline lookup yields CDR1 MNHNY and CDR2 SVGAGI (reference sequence). The CDR3 DNA reads TGTGCCAGCAGCGCCCTTAGGACAGGGGGAAACACCATATATTTT. It encodes CASSALRTGGNTIYF.

Of note for this clonotype: Here the CDR3 omits its conserved ending phenylalanine or tryptophan, so a read error is the likely source. The genes are TRBV28 and TRBJ1-2, with a weak D call TRBD1 (5 bases). V lost 8 bases to trimming and J lost 8 bases, with 9 bases between them. The CDR3 totals 10 residues. The germline gives CDR1 MDHEN, CDR2 SYDVKM. The CDR3, as DNA: TGTGCCAGCCTTCGGGGGGGCTACACCTTA. Translation gives CASLRGGYTL.